The rows below give T cell receptor beta chains drawn from one sample of a study of T cell responses to AZD1222 COVID-19 vaccine. The repertoire was sequenced with immunoSEQ multiplex PCR; TCRdb's copy has only in-frame clones and lacks some. The sample has 95,000 to 110,000 clones, roughly 90% seen once. The specimen was peripheral blood, collected on day 0 of AZD1222 vaccination. The origin of the receptors is an adult in good health. The CDR3 runs from the conserved cysteine through the conserved F or W. D genes are given only for firm matches. Expanded clones are given a class, and other clones once, few, many or no size at all.

D: -
J: TRBJ2-6
size: -
V: TRBV27
CDR3: CASSLNRAGANVLTF
DNA: TGTGCCAGCAGTTTAAACAGGGCTGGGGCCAACGTCCTGACTTTC

D: TRBD2
J: TRBJ2-7
size: -
V: TRBV28
CDR3: CASSTYSGVAYEQYF
DNA: TGTGCCAGCAGTACTTATAGCGGGGTAGCCTACGAGCAGTACTTC

D: -
J: TRBJ2-7
size: -
V: TRBV19
CDR3: CASSTLGHLSYEQYF
DNA: TGTGCCAGTAGCACACTGGGACACCTGTCCTACGAGCAGTACTTC

D: -
J: TRBJ1-2
size: -
V: TRBV28
CDR3: CASSLDGNYGYTF
DNA: TGTGCCAGCAGCCTGGACGGGAACTATGGCTACACCTTC

D: -
J: TRBJ2-3
size: -
V: TRBV5-5
CDR3: CASSFSSGSTDTQYF
DNA: TGTGCCAGCAGCTTCAGCAGCGGGAGCACAGATACGCAGTATTTT

D: -
J: TRBJ1-2
size: once
V: TRBV12-3/TRBV12-4
CDR3: CASSFTGTYGYTF
DNA: TGTGCCAGCAGTTTTACAGGCACCTATGGCTACACCTTC

D: -
J: TRBJ1-6
size: -
V: TRBV27
CDR3: CASSLRGFYSDLDSPLHF
DNA: TGTGCCAGCAGTTTAAGAGGGTTTTATTCCGATTTGGATTCACCCCTCCACTTT

D: TRBD1
J: TRBJ1-1
size: -
V: TRBV7-2
CDR3: CASSLVTGTGNTEAFF
DNA: TGTGCCAGCAGCTTAGTCACGGGGACAGGAAACACTGAAGCTTTCTTT

D: -
J: TRBJ2-7
size: once
V: TRBV6-5
CDR3: CASRTEAYEQYF
DNA: TGTGCCAGCCGGACAGAAGCCTACGAGCAGTACTTC

D: -
J: TRBJ2-7
size: -
V: TRBV7-8
CDR3: CASRIKQGSSYEQYF
DNA: TGTGCCAGCAGGATTAAACAGGGTAGCTCCTACGAGCAGTACTTC

D: TRBD1
J: TRBJ2-4
size: -
V: TRBV7-2
CDR3: CASSRTGGENIQYF
DNA: TGTGCCAGCAGCCGGACAGGGGGCGAAAACATTCAGTACTTC

D: -
J: TRBJ2-7
size: once
V: TRBV7-9
CDR3: CASSLDGTYEQYF
DNA: TGTGCCAGCAGCTTAGACGGAACCTACGAGCAGTACTTC

D: TRBD2
J: TRBJ2-3
size: -
V: TRBV10-3
CDR3: CAIKDSGRGDTQYF
DNA: TGTGCCATCAAGGATAGCGGGAGGGGCGATACGCAGTATTTT

D: TRBD2
J: TRBJ2-1
size: -
V: TRBV30
CDR3: CAWSVRGTSGSSEQFF
DNA: TGTGCCTGGAGTGTACGGGGGACTAGCGGGAGCAGTGAGCAGTTCTTC

D: TRBD2
J: TRBJ2-1
size: -
V: TRBV28
CDR3: CASSRYRGLAGEITYNEQFF
DNA: TGTGCCAGCAGTCGATATCGAGGACTAGCGGGAGAAATCACCTACAATGAGCAGTTCTTC

D: -
J: TRBJ1-1
size: -
V: TRBV29-1
CDR3: CSVSEQGNTEAFF
DNA: TGCAGCGTTTCCGAGCAGGGGAACACTGAAGCTTTCTTT

D: -
J: TRBJ1-1
size: -
V: TRBV5-1
CDR3: CASSFSGGGTEAFF
DNA: TGCGCCAGCAGCTTCAGCGGGGGTGGCACTGAAGCTTTCTTT

D: -
J: TRBJ1-2
size: -
V: TRBV19
CDR3: CASSISFLNYGYTF
DNA: TGTGCCAGTAGTATTTCATTTCTTAACTATGGCTACACCTTC

D: TRBD2
J: TRBJ2-7
size: -
V: TRBV5-3
CDR3: CARSSETSVNPYEQYF
DNA: TGTGCCAGAAGCAGCGAGACTAGCGTTAATCCCTACGAGCAGTACTTC

D: -
J: TRBJ2-2
size: -
V: TRBV7-2
CDR3: CASSSRPTAGELFF
DNA: TGTGCCAGCAGCTCCAGACCAACCGCGGGGGAGCTGTTTTTT

D: -
J: TRBJ1-3
size: -
V: TRBV14
CDR3: CASSRGQSGNTIYF
DNA: TGTGCCAGCAGCCGCGGACAGTCTGGAAACACCATATATTTT

D: -
J: TRBJ1-5
size: -
V: TRBV2
CDR3: CASWEEGPNQPQHF
DNA: TGTGCCAGTTGGGAGGAGGGACCAAATCAGCCCCAGCATTTT

D: -
J: TRBJ1-5
size: -
V: TRBV27
CDR3: CASSFGTNSNQPQHF
DNA: TGTGCCAGCAGTTTCGGAACAAATAGCAATCAGCCCCAGCATTTT

D: -
J: TRBJ1-1
size: few
V: TRBV14
CDR3: CASSQVFLNTEAFF
DNA: TGTGCCAGCAGCCAAGTTTTTCTGAACACTGAAGCTTTCTTT

D: TRBD2
J: TRBJ2-3
size: -
V: TRBV7-9
CDR3: CASSREGPSTDTQYF
DNA: TGTGCCAGCAGCCGGGAGGGCCCAAGCACAGATACGCAGTATTTT

D: -
J: TRBJ1-5
size: -
V: TRBV30
CDR3: CAWSVWRPGRTNSNQPQHF
DNA: TGTGCCTGGAGTGTATGGAGGCCAGGGAGAACTAATAGCAATCAGCCCCAGCATTTT

D: -
J: TRBJ2-7
size: once
V: TRBV7-2
CDR3: CASSQNPYEQYF
DNA: TGTGCCAGCAGCCAGAACCCCTACGAGCAGTACTTC